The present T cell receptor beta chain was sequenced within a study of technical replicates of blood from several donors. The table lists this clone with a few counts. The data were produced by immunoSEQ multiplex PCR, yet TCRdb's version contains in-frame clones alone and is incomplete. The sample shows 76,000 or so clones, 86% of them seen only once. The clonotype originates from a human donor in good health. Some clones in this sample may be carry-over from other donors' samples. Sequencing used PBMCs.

DNA of the CDR3: TGTGCCAGCAGGGAGAGCGTTAGCAATCAGCCCCAGCATTTT. Amino acids: CASRESVSNQPQHF. The V gene is TRBV2, the J gene TRBJ1-5; D gene unclear. This CDR3 has 14 amino acids. V shed 6 bases and J shed 0 bases, with 9 bases lying between them. Germline V gene lookup returns CDR1 SNHLY and CDR2 FYNNEI.